The T cell receptor (beta chain) under discussion was sequenced for a study of T cells in Graves' hyperthyroidism and ophthalmopathy. Study-wide results and limits: In blood, most of the thyroid clonotypes expanded above 0.001 were also present. Before onset, by a median of around 6.1 months, the model predicted ophthalmopathy.

Germline V gene lookup returns CDR1 SGHRS and CDR2 YFSETQ. V was cut by 7 bases and J by 3 bases, with 19 bases left in between. This CDR3 spans 16 amino acids. Details on this clonotype: Antigen specificity is unknown.

Amplification of TCR beta CDR3 regions used RNA as the template. The study used the HTBI primer set for a first-round RT-PCR of the TCR CDR3. MiXCR was run by TCRdb on the multiplex PCR reads, yielding one entry per CDR3 protein. Of hundreds of thousands of distinct CDR3 sequences listed, roughly 20% are singletons. Clinical Activity Scores of at least 3, NOSPECS grades of at least 4 and durations under 3 months characterized ophthalmopathy patients. From roughly 9.2 ml of fresh peripheral blood, PBMCs were isolated. This sequence was found in a man aged 25-40 years with Graves' ophthalmopathy. The specimen sequenced was blood. V usage is TRBV5-1 and J usage is TRBJ2-2, with a weak D call TRBD1 (6 bases). This CDR3 is CASGDPNRVDTGELFF. The CDR3 DNA reads as TGCGCCAGCGGGGACCCTAACAGGGTTGACACCGGGGAGCTGTTTTTT.